The source of this TCR beta chain is a study of cytomegalovirus exposure and HLA in healthy donors. This clone showed up just a few times. The PCR was carried out with 60 Vbeta primers and 13 Jbeta primers. Method: immunoSEQ multiplex PCR; TCRdb's copy keeps in-frame clones and lacks some. The sample includes about 100,000 clones, 60% to 85% of them seen just once. The germline CDR1 and CDR2 sequences are SGHTA and FQGNSA. V lost 5 bases, J lost 1 base, and 14 bases lay in between. The CDR3 is 16 amino acids. The clonotype was recovered from a female donor in good health and CMV-seropositive. The sequenced sample consisted of PBMCs. The V and J genes are TRBV7-2 and TRBJ2-2, with D perhaps TRBD1 (6 bases). The CDR3 DNA follows: TGTGCCAGCAGCCGAGGCTGGGGACAGAACACCGGGGAGCTGTTTTTT. Protein sequence: CASSRGWGQNTGELFF.